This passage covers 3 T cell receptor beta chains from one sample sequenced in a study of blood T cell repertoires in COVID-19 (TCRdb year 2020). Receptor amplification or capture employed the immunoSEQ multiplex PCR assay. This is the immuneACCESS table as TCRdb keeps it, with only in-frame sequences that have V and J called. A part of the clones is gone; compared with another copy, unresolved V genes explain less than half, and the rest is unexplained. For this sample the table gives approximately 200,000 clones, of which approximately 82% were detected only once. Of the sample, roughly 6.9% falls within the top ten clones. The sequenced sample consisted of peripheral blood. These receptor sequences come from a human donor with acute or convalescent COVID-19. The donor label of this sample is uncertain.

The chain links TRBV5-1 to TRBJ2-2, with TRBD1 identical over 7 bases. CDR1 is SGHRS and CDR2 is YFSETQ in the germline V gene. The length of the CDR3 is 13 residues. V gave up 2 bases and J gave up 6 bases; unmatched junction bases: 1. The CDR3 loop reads CASSFQGAGELFF. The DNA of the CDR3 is TGCGCCAGCAGCTTCCAGGGGGCCGGGGAGCTGTTTTTT.

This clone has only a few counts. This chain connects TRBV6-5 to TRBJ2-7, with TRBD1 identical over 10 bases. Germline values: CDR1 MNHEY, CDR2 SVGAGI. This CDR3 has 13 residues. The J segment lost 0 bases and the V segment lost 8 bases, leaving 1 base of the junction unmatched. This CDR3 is CASGTGDSYEQYF. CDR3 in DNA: TGTGCCAGCGGGACAGGGGACTCCTACGAGCAGTACTTC.

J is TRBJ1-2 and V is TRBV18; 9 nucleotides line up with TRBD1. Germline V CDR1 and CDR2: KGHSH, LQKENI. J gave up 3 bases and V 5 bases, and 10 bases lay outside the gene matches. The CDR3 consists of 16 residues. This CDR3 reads CASSAPDRGLDYGYTF. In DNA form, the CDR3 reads TGTGCCAGCTCAGCTCCAGACAGGGGGTTGGACTATGGCTACACCTTC.